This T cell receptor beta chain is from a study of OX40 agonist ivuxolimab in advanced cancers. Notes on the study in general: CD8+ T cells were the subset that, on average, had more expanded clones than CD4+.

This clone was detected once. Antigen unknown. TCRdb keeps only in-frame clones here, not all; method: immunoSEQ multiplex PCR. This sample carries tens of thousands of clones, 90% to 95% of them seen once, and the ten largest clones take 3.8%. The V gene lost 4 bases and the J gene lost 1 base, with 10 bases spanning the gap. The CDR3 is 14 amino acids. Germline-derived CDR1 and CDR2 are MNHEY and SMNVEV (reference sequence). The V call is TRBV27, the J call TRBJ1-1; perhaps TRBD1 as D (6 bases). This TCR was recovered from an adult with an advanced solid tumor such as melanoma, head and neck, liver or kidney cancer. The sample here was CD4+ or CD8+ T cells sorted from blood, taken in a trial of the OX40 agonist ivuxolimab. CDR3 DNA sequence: TGTGCCAGCAGTTCCGGACAGTCGAACACTGAAGCTTTCTTT. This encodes CASSSGQSNTEAFF.